These 9 T cell receptor beta chains originate from one sample sequenced in a study of T-cell memory formation after mild COVID-19. TCRdb itself ran the 5' RACE reads through MiXCR, one entry per CDR3 protein. The sample has over 350,000 distinct CDR3 sequences, approximately 24% seen once. Sequenced: PBMCs or a T cell subset sorted from them (not recorded which). Receptors originate from an adult woman who had mild COVID-19 (a few samples of this study predate the infection). Cell type and time point are not known.

This clonotype came up a few times. The gene calls are TRBV12-3 or TRBV12-4 and TRBJ1-1; D gene ambiguous. The CDR3 runs to 13 residues. V shed 8 bases and J shed 1 base, with 11 bases lying between them. The CDR3 loop reads CASPLGRNTEAFF. The CDR3 nucleotides are TGTGCCAGCCCCCTGGGCAGGAACACTGAAGCTTTCTTT.

V usage is TRBV20-1 and J usage is TRBJ2-1; 10 nucleotides line up with TRBD2. In germline, CDR1 is DFQATT, CDR2 SNEGSKA (reference sequence). V lost 4 bases and J lost 6; bases outside the gene matches: 9. This CDR3 region has 15 residues. The CDR3 nucleotides are TGCAGTGCTATAGCGGCTAGCGGGAGCATCAATGAGCAGTTCTTC. This codes for CSAIAASGSINEQFF.

The chain links TRBV14 to TRBJ1-1; D is undetermined. The CDR3 spans 13 residues. Germline V lookup: CDR1 SGHDN, CDR2 FVKESK. V lost 8 bases, J lost 1 base, and 11 bases lay in between. The CDR3 here is CASAQLPNTEAFF. Here the CDR3 DNA reads TGTGCCAGCGCTCAACTGCCGAACACTGAAGCTTTCTTT.

This clonotype was detected a few times. V gene TRBV4-2 combines with J gene TRBJ2-7; 7 bases match TRBD1. There are 14 residues in the CDR3. Trimming cost V 3 bases and J 4 bases; bases outside gene matches: 6. Per the germline V gene, CDR1 is LGHNA and CDR2 is YNFKEQ. The CDR3: CASSQGPTGYEQYF. The CDR3 nucleotides are TGTGCCAGCAGCCAGGGCCCGACAGGGTACGAGCAGTACTTC.

This clonotype was found many times. This chain uses TRBV4-2 with TRBJ2-2, with 9 positions matching TRBD2. The junction had 6 bases not matched to a gene; V was cut back by 4 bases and J by 6 bases. The CDR3 loop spans 15 amino acids. Per germline, CDR1 LGHNA and CDR2 YNFKEQ. CDR3 DNA sequence: TGTGCCAGCAGCCGAGGGACTAGCTGGGCCGGGGAGCTGTTTTTT. Its translation: CASSRGTSWAGELFF.

The chain joins TRBV12-3 or TRBV12-4 to TRBJ1-2; no clear D gene. V lost 3 bases to trimming and J lost 7 bases, with 15 bases between them. This CDR3 has 14 residues. The CDR3 loop reads CASSFQALSSGYTF. In nucleotides, the CDR3 is TGTGCCAGCAGTTTTCAGGCCCTAAGTAGTGGCTACACCTTC.

The chain links TRBV15 to TRBJ2-7; TRBD1 agrees at 9 bases. V was clipped by 1 base and J by 5 bases; unmatched bases: 9. The CDR3 has 16 amino acids. Germline CDR1 and CDR2: LNHNV and YYDKDF (reference sequence). The CDR3 nucleotides read TGTGCCACCAGCAGAGGAACCGGGACAGGGTATGACGAGCAGTACTTC. Residues: CATSRGTGTGYDEQYF.

CDR3 nucleotide sequence: TGTGCCAGCAGTTTAGCAGGACCGAAAAACATTCAGTACTTC. Its protein product is CASSLAGPKNIQYF. The chain carries TRBV12-3 or TRBV12-4 and TRBJ2-4; D is unresolved. The CDR3 spans 14 residues. V gave up 0 bases and J gave up 4 bases, with 7 bases separating them.

In its sample, this clonotype was seen a few times. The rearrangement uses TRBV7-8 and TRBJ2-3; the match to TRBD1 covers 10 bases. V shed 4 bases and J 3 bases; nucleotides not matched to a gene: 16. CDR1 and CDR2 from the germline V gene are SGHVS and FQNEAQ. This CDR3 is 19 amino acids long. The CDR3 sequence is CASSSDRGLVKRGTDTQYF. The CDR3 region has the DNA TGTGCCAGCAGCTCGGACAGGGGGTTAGTAAAACGGGGTACAGATACGCAGTATTTT. Full variable domain (missing parts from reference TRBV7-8 and TRBJ2-3): GAGVSQSPRYKVAKRGQDVALRCDPISGHVSLFWYQQALGQGPEFLTYFQNEAQLDKSGLPSDRFFAERPEGSVSTLKIQRTQQEDSAVYLCASSSDRGLVKRGTDTQYFGPGTRLTVL.